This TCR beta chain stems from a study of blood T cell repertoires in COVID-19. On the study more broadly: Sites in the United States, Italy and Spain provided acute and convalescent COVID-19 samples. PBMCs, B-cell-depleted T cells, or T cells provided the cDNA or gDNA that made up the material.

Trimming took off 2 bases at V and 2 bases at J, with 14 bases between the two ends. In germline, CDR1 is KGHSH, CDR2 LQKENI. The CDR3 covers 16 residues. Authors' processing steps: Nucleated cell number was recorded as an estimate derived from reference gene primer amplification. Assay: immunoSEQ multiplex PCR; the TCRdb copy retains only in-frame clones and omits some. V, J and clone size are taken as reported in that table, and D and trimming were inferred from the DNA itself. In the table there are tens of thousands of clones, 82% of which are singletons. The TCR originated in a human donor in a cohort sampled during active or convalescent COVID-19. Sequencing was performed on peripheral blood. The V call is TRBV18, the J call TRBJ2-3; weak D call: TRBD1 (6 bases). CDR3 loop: CASSPTTGFYTDTQYF. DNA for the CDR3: TGTGCCAGCTCACCAACGACAGGTTTCTACACAGATACGCAGTATTTT.